This T cell receptor (beta chain) was documented in a study of beta chain features in type 1 diabetes listed by TCRdb under 2018. At the level of the whole study: Mean age, gender distribution, total cell number and subset yield did not differ between patients and healthy donors. A total of 90 million to 120 million sorted cells were examined across all samples, and a strong correlation was observed between cell number per subset and RNA yield. The study compared TCRB repertoires of sorted circulating CD4+ T cell subsets between recently diagnosed type 1 diabetes patients and matched healthy donors. Whereas all 28 donors provided naive and central memory subsets, regulatory and stem cell-like memory subsets were isolated from just 8 patients and roughly eight healthy donors. Overall study results and their limits: A moderate but significant shortening of TCRB CDR3 length was observed in type 1 diabetes patients in all four CD4+ subsets. Because cDNA was sequenced instead of genomic DNA, highly expressing activated cells could be over-represented, though the groups showed no difference in activation or CD3 levels. Fewer insertions and more nucleotide deletions at VDJ recombination sites were observed in patients with type 1 diabetes, implying thymic rearrangement abnormalities. Only small numbers of individuals were included in the HLA sub-analyses, which left unresolved whether HLA type had any influence on TCRB rearrangement. Shorter templates might have been favored by PCR, but patient and control samples were amplified and corrected together, so both groups would have been affected equally by any skew. Naive, central memory and regulatory TCRB repertoires appeared to be more alike among patients than among healthy donors.

The entire isolated RNA was reverse transcribed using the High Capacity cDNA Reverse Transcription Kit, and thus expressed TCRB transcripts were sequenced. Deep immunoSEQ sequencing was performed on naive, central memory and regulatory T cell samples, with an average of roughly 3.6 million total reads per sample. Sorted cells were lysed in RLT buffer and RNA was extracted with DNase-treated RNeasy Micro or Mini kits, depending on cell number. To prevent cross-contamination, every cell subset was processed on its own, while patient and healthy donor samples were processed together. TCRB sequences were amplified from cDNA with the immunoSEQ multiplex PCR, producing 87-bp fragments spanning the CDR3 region. Sequencing of the amplicons was performed on the Illumina HiSeq platform. For the original study's pipeline: PCR bias was computationally corrected using synthetic template baselines, reads within Hamming distance 2 were collapsed, and singletons that could not be merged were discarded. By aligning reads against IMGT, V, D and J genes, CDR3 length, and insertions or deletions at six rearrangement sites were assigned. Within each subset, clonotype counts were normalized to sorted cell number, after which true diversity and Gini coefficients were computed with the tcR R package. The overlap coefficient, calculated on TCRB nucleotide sequences, was used to quantify repertoire sharing. As a proxy for the pre-selection repertoire, out-of-frame TCRB sequences from naive cells were analyzed. The table comes from immuneACCESS by way of TCRdb, which keeps in-frame sequences with V and J called. Part of the clones is missing from these tables; in studies checked, under half for an unresolved V gene and the rest for unknown reasons. The V and J calls and the clone size are those of that table, but D and trimming were determined from the DNA. This sample is represented by under 500,000 clones; around 28% of them were singletons. The top ten hold about 0.06% of the sample.

In the germline V gene, CDR1 corresponds to SGHTA and CDR2 to FQGTGA. The CDR3, from cysteine to phenylalanine, totals 13 residues. Only CDR3 DNA remains: 39 bases, in frame from the first base. Relative to germline, V is 5 bases shorter and J is 8 bases shorter, with 14 bases between their ends. This clone was found a few times. The clone's antigen remains unknown. Base qualities were left out, and no much larger clone turns up one base away. A single peripheral blood draw of around 120 mL on average was collected from each donor into heparinised tubes. Naive, central memory, regulatory and stem cell-like memory CD4+ T cells were sorted on a BD FACSAria II using a panel including CD45RO, CCR7, CD25, CD127, CD95 and CD27. Every sorted population had a purity above 95%. PBMCs were separated immediately by Lymphoprep density gradient centrifugation and were stained directly, without being cultured. So that batch effects would be minimized, each experiment stained and sorted samples in pairs, pairing one healthy donor with one patient.

Recombination linked TRBV7-3 to TRBJ2-3; no D segment can be confidently identified. The origin of this receptor is a man in his late teens or twenties in good health. The specimen was naive CD4+ T cells from blood. This sample's cell subset or site label indicates: true naive CD4+ T cells. At the DNA level, the sequence is TGTGCCAGCAGCGTATCCGGGTTGGGTACGCAGTATTTT. The encoded protein is CASSVSGLGTQYF. With the rest looked up from the reference TRBV7-3 and TRBJ2-3 genes rather than sequenced, the full variable domain is GAGVSQTPSNKVTEKGKYVELRCDPISGHTALYWYRQSLGQGPEFLIYFQGTGAADDSGLPNDRFFAVRPEGSVSTLKIQRTERGDSAVYLCASSVSGLGTQYFGPGTRLTVL.